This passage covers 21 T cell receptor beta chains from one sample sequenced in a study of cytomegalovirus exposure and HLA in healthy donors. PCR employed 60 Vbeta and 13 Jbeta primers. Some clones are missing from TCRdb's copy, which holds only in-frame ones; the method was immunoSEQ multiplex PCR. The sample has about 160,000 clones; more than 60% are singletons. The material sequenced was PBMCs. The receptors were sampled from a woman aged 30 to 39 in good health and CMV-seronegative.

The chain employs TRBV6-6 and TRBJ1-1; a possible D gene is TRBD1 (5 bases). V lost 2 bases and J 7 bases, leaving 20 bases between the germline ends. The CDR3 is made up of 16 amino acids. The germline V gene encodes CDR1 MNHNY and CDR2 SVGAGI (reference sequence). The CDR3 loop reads CASSYGGGGAMVEAFF. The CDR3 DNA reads TGTGCCAGCAGTTACGGGGGGGGAGGGGCTATGGTTGAAGCTTTCTTT.

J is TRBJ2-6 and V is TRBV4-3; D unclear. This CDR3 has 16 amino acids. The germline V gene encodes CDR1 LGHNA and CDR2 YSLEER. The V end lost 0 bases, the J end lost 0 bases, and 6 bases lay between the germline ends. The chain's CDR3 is CASSQDISSGANVLTF. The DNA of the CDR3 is TGCGCCAGCAGCCAAGATATTAGCTCTGGGGCCAACGTCCTGACTTTC.

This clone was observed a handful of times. The CDR3 sequence: CASTQHGRDNQPQHF. For the CDR3, the DNA is TGTGCCAGCACCCAACACGGTCGGGACAATCAGCCCCAGCATTTT. The chain uses TRBV2 and TRBJ1-5; no definite D call. There are 15 residues in the CDR3. Trimming left V 7 bases short and J 3 bases short, with 16 bases between. CDR1 SNHLY and CDR2 FYNNEI come from the germline V gene.

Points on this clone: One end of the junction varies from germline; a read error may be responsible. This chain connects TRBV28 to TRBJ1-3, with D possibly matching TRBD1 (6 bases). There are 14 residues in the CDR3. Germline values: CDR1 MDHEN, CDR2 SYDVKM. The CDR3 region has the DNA TGTGCCACCAGTGCCGCCACAGGGGGAAACACCATATATTTT. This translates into CATSAATGGNTIYF. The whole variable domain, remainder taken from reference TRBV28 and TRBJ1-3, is DVKVTQSSRYLVKRTGEKVFLECVQDMDHENMFWYRQDPGLGLRLIYFSYDVKMKEKGDIPEGYSVSREKKERFSLILESASTNQTSMYLCATSAATGGNTIYFGEGSWLTVV.

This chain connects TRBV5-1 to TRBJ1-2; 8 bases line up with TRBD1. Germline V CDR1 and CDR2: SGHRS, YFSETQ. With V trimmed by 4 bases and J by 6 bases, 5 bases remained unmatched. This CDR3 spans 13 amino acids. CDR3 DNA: TGCGCCAGCAGCAATGGACAGGGCGATGGCTACACCTTC. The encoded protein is CASSNGQGDGYTF. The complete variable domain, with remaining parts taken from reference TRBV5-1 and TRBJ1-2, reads KAGVTQTPRYLIKTRGQQVTLSCSPISGHRSVSWYQQTPGQGLQFLFEYFSETQRNKGNFPGRFSGRQFSNSRSEMNVSTLELGDSALYLCASSNGQGDGYTFGSGTRLTVV.

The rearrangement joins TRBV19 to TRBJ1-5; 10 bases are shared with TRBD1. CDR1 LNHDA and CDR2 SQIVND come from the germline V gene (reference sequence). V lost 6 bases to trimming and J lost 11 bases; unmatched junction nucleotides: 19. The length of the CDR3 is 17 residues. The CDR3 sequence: CASRTGQGNGDIQTQHF. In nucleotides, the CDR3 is TGTGCCAGTAGGACGGGACAGGGGAATGGGGATATCCAGACCCAGCATTTT.

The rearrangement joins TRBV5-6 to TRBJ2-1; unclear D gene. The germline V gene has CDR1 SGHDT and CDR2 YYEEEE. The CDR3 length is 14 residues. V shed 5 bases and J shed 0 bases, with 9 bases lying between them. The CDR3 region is CASSFRSSYNEQFF. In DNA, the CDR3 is TGTGCCAGCAGTTTTAGAAGCTCCTACAATGAGCAGTTCTTC.

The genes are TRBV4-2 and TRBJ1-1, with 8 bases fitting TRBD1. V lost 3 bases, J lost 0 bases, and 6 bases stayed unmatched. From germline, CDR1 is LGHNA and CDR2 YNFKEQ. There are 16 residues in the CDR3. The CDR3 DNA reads TGTGCCAGCAGCCAGACCGGGACAGGCGTGAACACTGAAGCTTTCTTT. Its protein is CASSQTGTGVNTEAFF.

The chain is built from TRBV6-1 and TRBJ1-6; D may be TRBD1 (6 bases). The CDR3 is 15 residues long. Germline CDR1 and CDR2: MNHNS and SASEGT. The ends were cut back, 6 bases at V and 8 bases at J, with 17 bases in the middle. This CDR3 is CASSAVQGKDSPLHF. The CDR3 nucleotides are TGTGCCAGCAGCGCGGTCCAGGGGAAGGATTCACCCCTCCACTTT.

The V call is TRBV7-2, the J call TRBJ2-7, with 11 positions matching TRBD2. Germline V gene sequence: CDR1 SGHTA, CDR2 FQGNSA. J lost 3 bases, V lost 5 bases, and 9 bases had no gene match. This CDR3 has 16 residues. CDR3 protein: CASSPRLAGILYEQYF. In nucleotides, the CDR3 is TGTGCCAGCAGCCCAAGACTAGCGGGGATTCTCTACGAGCAGTACTTC. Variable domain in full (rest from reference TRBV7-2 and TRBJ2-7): GAGVSQSPSNKVTEKGKDVELRCDPISGHTALYWYRQSLGQGLEFLIYFQGNSAPDKSGLPSDRFSAERTGGSVSTLTIQRTQQEDSAVYLCASSPRLAGILYEQYFGPGTRLTVT.

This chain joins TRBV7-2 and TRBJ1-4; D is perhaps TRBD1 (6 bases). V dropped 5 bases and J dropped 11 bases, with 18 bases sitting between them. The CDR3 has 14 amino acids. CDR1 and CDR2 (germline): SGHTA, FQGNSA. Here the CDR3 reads CASSPVGGGDKLFF. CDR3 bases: TGTGCCAGCAGCCCCGTAGGAGGGGGGGATAAACTGTTTTTT.

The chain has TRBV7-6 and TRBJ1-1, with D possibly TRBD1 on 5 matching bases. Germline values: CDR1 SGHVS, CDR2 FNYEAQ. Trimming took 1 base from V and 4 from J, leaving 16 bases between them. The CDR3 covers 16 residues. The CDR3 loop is CASSLGQIEWSTEAFF. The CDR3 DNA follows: TGTGCCAGCAGCTTAGGACAGATCGAATGGAGCACTGAAGCTTTCTTT. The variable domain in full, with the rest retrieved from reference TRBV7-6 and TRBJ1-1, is GAGVSQSPRYKVTKRGQDVALRCDPISGHVSLYWYRQALGQGPEFLTYFNYEAQQDKSGLPNDRFSAERPEGSISTLTIQRTEQRDSAMYRCASSLGQIEWSTEAFFGQGTRLTVV.

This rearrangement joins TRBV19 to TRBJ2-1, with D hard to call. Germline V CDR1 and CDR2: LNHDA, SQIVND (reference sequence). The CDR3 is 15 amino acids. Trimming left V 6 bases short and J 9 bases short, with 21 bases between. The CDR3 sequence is CASRPPGLRPSEQFF. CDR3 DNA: TGTGCCAGTAGGCCCCCGGGTCTCCGGCCCAGTGAGCAGTTCTTC. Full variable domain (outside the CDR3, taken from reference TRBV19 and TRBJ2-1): DGGITQSPKYLFRKEGQNVTLSCEQNLNHDAMYWYRQDPGQGLRLIYYSQIVNDFQKGDIAEGYSVSREKKESFPLTVTSAQKNPTAFYLCASRPPGLRPSEQFFGPGTRLTVL.

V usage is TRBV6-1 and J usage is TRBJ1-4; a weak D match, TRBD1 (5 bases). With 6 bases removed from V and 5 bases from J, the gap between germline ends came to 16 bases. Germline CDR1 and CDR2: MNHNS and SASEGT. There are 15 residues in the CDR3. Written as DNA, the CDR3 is TGTGCCAGCAGCAAGAGCGACAGCGAAAATGAAAAACTGTTTTTT. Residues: CASSKSDSENEKLFF.

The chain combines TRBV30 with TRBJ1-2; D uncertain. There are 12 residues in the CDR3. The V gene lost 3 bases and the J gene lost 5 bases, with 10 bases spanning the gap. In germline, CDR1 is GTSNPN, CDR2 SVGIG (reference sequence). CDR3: CAWSSGYYGYTF. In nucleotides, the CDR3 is TGTGCCTGGAGCTCGGGGTATTATGGCTACACCTTC.

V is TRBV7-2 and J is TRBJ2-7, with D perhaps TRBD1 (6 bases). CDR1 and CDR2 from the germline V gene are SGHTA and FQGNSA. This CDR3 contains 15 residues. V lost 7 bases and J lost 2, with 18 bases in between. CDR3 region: CASTPITGSPYEQYF. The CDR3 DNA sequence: TGTGCCAGCACCCCCATAACAGGGAGTCCCTACGAGCAGTACTTC.

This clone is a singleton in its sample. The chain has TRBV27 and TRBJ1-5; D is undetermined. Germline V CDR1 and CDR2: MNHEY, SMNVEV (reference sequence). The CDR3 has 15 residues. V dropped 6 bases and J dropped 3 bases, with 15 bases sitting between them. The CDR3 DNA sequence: TGTGCCAGCAGCCTAAGTCCAGCGCACAATCAGCCCCAGCATTTT. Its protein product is CASSLSPAHNQPQHF.

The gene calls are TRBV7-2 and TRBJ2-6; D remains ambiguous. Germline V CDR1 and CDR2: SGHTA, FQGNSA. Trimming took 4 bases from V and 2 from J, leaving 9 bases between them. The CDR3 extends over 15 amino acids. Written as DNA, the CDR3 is TGTGCCAGCAGCTCCTACGGTCCTGGGGCCAACGTCCTGACTTTC. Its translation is CASSSYGPGANVLTF.

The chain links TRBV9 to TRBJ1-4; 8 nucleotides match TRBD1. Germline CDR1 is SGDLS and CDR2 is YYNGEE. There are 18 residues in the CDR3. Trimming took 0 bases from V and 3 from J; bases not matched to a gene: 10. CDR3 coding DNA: TGTGCCAGCAGCGTAGGTGCAGGGGGCAGGAAGGCTAATGAAAAACTGTTTTTT. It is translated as CASSVGAGGRKANEKLFF.

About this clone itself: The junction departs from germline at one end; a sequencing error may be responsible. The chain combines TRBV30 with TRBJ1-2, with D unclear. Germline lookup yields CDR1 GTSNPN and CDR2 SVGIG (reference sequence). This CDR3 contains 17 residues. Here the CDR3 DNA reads TGTGCCCGGAGTGTTCTTCCTTGGGCTCCCTCGAGCCATGGCTACACCTTC. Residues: CARSVLPWAPSSHGYTF.

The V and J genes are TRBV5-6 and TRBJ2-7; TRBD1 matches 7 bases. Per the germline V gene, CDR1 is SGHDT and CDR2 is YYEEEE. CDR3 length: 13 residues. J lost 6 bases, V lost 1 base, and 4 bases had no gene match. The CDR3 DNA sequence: TGTGCCAGCAGCTTGTTGACAGGGCGCGAGCAGTACTTC. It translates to CASSLLTGREQYF.